The 5 T cell receptor beta chains below all came from one sample that was sequenced in a study of neurological immune-mediated disorders. Time point indicated: longitudinal time-point 1 (baseline). TCRdb processed the 5' RACE reads anew with MiXCR; each CDR3 protein has one entry. Of some 54,000 distinct CDR3 sequences listed, around 10% were seen once; the top ten hold around 6.7%. Sequenced material: PBMCs. Receptor source: a male donor with HTLV-1-associated myelopathy (HAM/TSP).

This clonotype occurred many times. The rearrangement uses TRBV10-3 and TRBJ1-1; possible D gene TRBD1, 5 bases. Trimming removed 2 bases from V and 2 bases from J, with 12 bases in between. Germline V gene data show CDR1 as ENHRY and CDR2 as SYGVKD. The CDR3 spans 15 residues. The DNA of the CDR3 is TGTGCCATCAGTGAGCGAGAAGGGGCCAACACTGAAGCTTTCTTT. Translation: CAISEREGANTEAFF.

This clonotype has at least ten counts. This chain connects TRBV24-1 to TRBJ2-3, with 12 nucleotides matching TRBD1. Losses at the gene ends were 6 bases for V and 6 bases for J; bases not matched to a gene: 6. CDR1 is KGHDR, CDR2 SFDVKD, per germline. This CDR3 is 15 amino acids long. CDR3 sequence reads: CATSLGTGGRDTQYF. The CDR3 bases are TGTGCCACCAGTTTGGGGACAGGGGGCCGGGATACGCAGTATTTT.

This clonotype has just a few counts. This sequence joins TRBV5-5 and TRBJ2-2; TRBD2 agrees at 8 bases. The V gene end was trimmed by 2 bases and the J gene end by 0 bases; junction bases not matched to a gene: 3. Germline V CDR1 and CDR2: SGHKS, YYEKEE (reference sequence). The CDR3 is 16 residues long. In DNA, the CDR3 is TGTGCCAGCAGCTTTAACGGGGGGGCGAACACCGGGGAGCTGTTTTTT. This translates into CASSFNGGANTGELFF.

This clonotype was counted many times. The chain carries TRBV20-1 and TRBJ2-4, with 8 nucleotides matching TRBD1. The CDR3 consists of 13 residues. CDR1 and CDR2 (germline): DFQATT, SNEGSKA (reference sequence). With 3 bases clipped from V and 8 bases from J, the junction kept 6 bases outside the gene matches. CDR3 region: CSASADRGDIQYF. The DNA for the CDR3 is TGCAGTGCTAGTGCAGACAGGGGTGACATTCAGTACTTC.

Ten or more counts support this clonotype. The chain joins TRBV5-1 to TRBJ2-3; 13 positions agree with TRBD2. V lost 4 bases to trimming and J lost 2 bases; unmatched junction nucleotides: 4. Germline V lookup: CDR1 SGHRS, CDR2 YFSETQ. The CDR3 is 16 residues long. DNA of the CDR3: TGCGCCAGCAGCCCACTAGCGGGGGGGTTCACAGATACGCAGTATTTT. Amino acids: CASSPLAGGFTDTQYF.